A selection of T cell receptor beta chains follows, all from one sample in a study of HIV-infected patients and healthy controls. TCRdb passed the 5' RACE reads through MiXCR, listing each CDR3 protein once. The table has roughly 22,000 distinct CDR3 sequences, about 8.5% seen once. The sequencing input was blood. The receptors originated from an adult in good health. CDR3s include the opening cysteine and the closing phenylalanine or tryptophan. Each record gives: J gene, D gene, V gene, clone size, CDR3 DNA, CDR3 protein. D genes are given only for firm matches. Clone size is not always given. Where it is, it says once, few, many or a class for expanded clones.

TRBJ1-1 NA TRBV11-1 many TGTGCCAGCAGCTTAGACAGAGATAACACTGAAGCTTTCTTT CASSLDRDNTEAFF
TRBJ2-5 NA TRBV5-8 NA TGTGCCTGGGCGGGGTACCATGAGACCCAGTACTTC CAWAGYHETQYF
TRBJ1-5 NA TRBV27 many TGTGCCAGCAGTTATTCAGGCAATCAGCCCCAGCATTTT CASSYSGNQPQHF
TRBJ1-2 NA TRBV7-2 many TGTGCCAGCAGGTTGCCCTCAGGGACCTATGGCTACACCTTC CASRLPSGTYGYTF
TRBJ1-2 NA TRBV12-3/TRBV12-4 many TGTGCCAGCACCCTAATCGGGGGAGGGAACTATGGCTACACCTTC CASTLIGGGNYGYTF
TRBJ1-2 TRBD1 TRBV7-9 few TGTGCCAGCAGCGTGCGGCCACAGGGGGCTGATGGCTACACCTTC CASSVRPQGADGYTF
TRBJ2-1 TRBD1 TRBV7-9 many TGTGCCAGCAGTCCGGTTGGGACAGGGCCCTCCTACAATGAGCAGTTCTTC CASSPVGTGPSYNEQFF
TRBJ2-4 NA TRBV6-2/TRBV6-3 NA TGTGCCAGCAGTTACGGGGCGGTTCTAGCCAAAAACATTCAGTACTTC CASSYGAVLAKNIQYF
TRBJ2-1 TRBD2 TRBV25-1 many TGTGCCAGCAGTGAATATCGTGTTAGCGGGGGGCGAAACGGATCCTACAATGAGCAGTTCTTC CASSEYRVSGGRNGSYNEQFF
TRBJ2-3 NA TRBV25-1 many TGTGCCAGCAGTGAGGATGCTGGGGGCTTCTTCACAGATACGCAGTATTTT CASSEDAGGFFTDTQYF
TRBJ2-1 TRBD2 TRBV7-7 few TGTGCTAGCAGCTCTTTAGCGGGGGGGCCTTACAATGAGCAGTTCTTC CASSSLAGGPYNEQFF
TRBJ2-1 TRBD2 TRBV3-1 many TGTGCCAGCAGCCAGTGGACTAGCGGGACAAATTACAATGAGCAGTTCTTC CASSQWTSGTNYNEQFF
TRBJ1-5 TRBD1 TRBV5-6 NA TGTGCCAGCAGCTTGTATTTACAGGGGGTTTCCGATCAGCCCCAGCATTTT CASSLYLQGVSDQPQHF
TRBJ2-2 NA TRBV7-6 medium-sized TGTGCCAGCAGCTTAATGGCCGGGGAGCTGTTTTTT CASSLMAGELFF
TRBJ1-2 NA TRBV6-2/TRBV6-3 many TGTGCCAGCGCAAGGACGGGGGCGCGGTCAATGGGAGGCTACACCTTC CASARTGARSMGGYTF
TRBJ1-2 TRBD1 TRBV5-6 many TGTGCCAGCAGCTTGGAACAGGGGGAGAGTTATGGCTACACCTTC CASSLEQGESYGYTF
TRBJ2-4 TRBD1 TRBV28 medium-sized TGTGCCAGCAGTGACTCAGGGGGCAGAACCAAAAACATTCAGTACTTC CASSDSGGRTKNIQYF
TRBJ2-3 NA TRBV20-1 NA TGCAGTGCTAACCCGGCCCCGAAGGATACGCAGTATTTT CSANPAPKDTQYF
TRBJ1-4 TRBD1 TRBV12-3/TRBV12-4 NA TGTGCCAGCAGTAGAACCGGGACAGGGGAAAAACTGTTTTTT CASSRTGTGEKLFF
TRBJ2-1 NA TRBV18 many TGTGCCAGCTCAACTACCCGGTACGATTACAATGAGCAGTTCTTC CASSTTRYDYNEQFF
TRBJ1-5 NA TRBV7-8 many TGTGCCAGCAGCCCCAGTACCTATAGCAATCAGCCCCAGCATTTT CASSPSTYSNQPQHF
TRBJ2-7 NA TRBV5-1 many TGCGCCAGCAGCCCTTACTCCCCCGGGACCACCTCCTACGAGCAGTACTTC CASSPYSPGTTSYEQYF
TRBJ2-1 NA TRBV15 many TGTGCCACCAGCAGAGATACTGGGGGTTCCTACAATGAGCAGTTCTTC CATSRDTGGSYNEQFF
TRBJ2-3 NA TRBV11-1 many TGTGCCAGCAGGTGGACGGAAACTAGCACAGATACGCAGTATTTT CASRWTETSTDTQYF
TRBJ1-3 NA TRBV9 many TGTGCCAGCAGCGCCGGGGACAATTTCGTAAACACCATATATTTT CASSAGDNFVNTIYF
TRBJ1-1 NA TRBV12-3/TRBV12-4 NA TGTGCCAGCAGCTCCTCAGTTGAGATCACTGAAGCTTTCTTT CASSSSVEITEAFF
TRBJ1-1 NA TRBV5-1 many TGCGCCAGCAGACAGGGACCCATGAACACTGAAGCTTTCTTT CASRQGPMNTEAFF
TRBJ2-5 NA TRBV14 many TGTGCCAGCAGCCAAGTGAATACCGGTGGTACCCAGTACTTC CASSQVNTGGTQYF
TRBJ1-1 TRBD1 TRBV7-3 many TGTGCCAGCAGCCCGACCCCGACAGGGGGGACTGAAGCTTTCTTT CASSPTPTGGTEAFF
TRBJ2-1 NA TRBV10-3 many TGTGCCATCAGCGGGGGAGCCGGGACAGCCCTTTATGAGCAGTTCTTC CAISGGAGTALYEQFF
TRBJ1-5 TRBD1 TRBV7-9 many TGTGCCAGCAGCTTAACGACAGGGGATCAGCCCCAGCATTTT CASSLTTGDQPQHF
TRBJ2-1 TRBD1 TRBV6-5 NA TGTGCCAGCAGTCCCCCGGGACAGGGCAAGAGGGAGCAGTTCTTC CASSPPGQGKREQFF
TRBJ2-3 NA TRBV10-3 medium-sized TGTGCCATCAGTGCAGCAGATACGCAGTATTTT CAISAADTQYF
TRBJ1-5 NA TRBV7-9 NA TGTGCCAGCAGCTCCCGAGACACTGGCAATCAGCCCCAGCATTTT CASSSRDTGNQPQHF
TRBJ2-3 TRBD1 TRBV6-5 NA TGTGCCAGCACCGGGACAGGGAGGTCAGATACGCAGTATTTT CASTGTGRSDTQYF
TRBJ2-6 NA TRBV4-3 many TGCGCCAGCAGCCAAGTCAGGGAGACTGGGGCCAACGTCCTGACTTTC CASSQVRETGANVLTF
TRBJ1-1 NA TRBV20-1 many TGCAGTGCTAGACAGACGGATGAAGCTTTCTTT CSARQTDEAFF
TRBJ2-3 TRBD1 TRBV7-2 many TGTGCCAGCAGCTCCAGGGGGCTGAGGACAGATACGCAGTATTTT CASSSRGLRTDTQYF
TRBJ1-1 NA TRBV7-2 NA TGTGCCAGCAGCTTAAGTATTGTGAACACTGAAGCTTTCTTT CASSLSIVNTEAFF
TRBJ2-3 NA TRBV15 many TGTGCCACCAGCAGAGAGACTAGTTTGTCAGATACGCAGTATTTT CATSRETSLSDTQYF
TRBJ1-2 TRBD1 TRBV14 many TGTGCCAGCAGCCACGTCGACAGGGCCTATGGCTACACCTTC CASSHVDRAYGYTF
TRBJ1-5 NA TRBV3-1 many TGTGCCAGCAGCCAAGATCTTGGGAGGGTGGATCAGCCCCAGCATTTT CASSQDLGRVDQPQHF